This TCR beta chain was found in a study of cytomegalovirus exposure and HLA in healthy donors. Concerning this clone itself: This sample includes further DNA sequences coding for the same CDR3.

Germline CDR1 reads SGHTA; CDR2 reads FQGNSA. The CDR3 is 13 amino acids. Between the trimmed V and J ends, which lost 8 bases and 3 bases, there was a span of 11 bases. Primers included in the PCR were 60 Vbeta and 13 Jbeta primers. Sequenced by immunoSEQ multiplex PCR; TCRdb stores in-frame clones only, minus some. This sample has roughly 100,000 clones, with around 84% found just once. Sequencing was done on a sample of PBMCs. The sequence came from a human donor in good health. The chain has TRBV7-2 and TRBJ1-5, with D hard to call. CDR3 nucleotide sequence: TGTGCCAGCTCCAATGAGCTCAATCAGCCCCAGCATTTT. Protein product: CASSNELNQPQHF.